This T cell receptor (beta chain) was found in a study of a mutant IDH1 vaccine in newly diagnosed glioma. Regarding the study as a whole: Pseudoprogression apparently tracked independently of changes in top peripheral T cell clonotypes.

The CDR3 sequence is 14 residues long. Trimming at V came to 6 bases and at J to 2 bases, leaving 3 bases not matched to a gene. Per germline, CDR1 SNHLY and CDR2 FYNNEI. The method was immunoSEQ multiplex PCR; TCRdb's version includes in-frame clones alone and lacks a portion of them. The data hold about 88,000 clones, with over 75% observed a single time. Time point: baseline, week 1 (first vaccination visit). This sample's treatment: pre-vaccination baseline after standard-of-care therapy. This clone was seen just once. Its antigen is as yet unknown. The gene calls are TRBV2 and TRBJ2-7; 11 nucleotides align to TRBD1. The material sequenced was PBMCs, taken from a glioma patient treated with radiotherapy, temozolomide or both. The source is a man in his forties or fifties with glioma. Some clones in this sample may be carry-over from other donors' samples. The CDR3 loop is CASRMGQGAYEQYF. CDR3 nucleotide sequence: TGTGCCAGCAGGATGGGACAGGGGGCCTACGAGCAGTACTTC.